One and the same sample provided the 3 T cell receptor beta chains below, sequenced in a study of blood T cells in healthy people across ages (dated by TCRdb to 2014 to 2015). Receptor libraries were prepared by 5' RACE. Sequencing took place on an Illumina HiSeq 2500. A second PCR of roughly 6 to 12 cycles was run with a J-beta primer mix and a sample-barcoded 5' primer. The public sequencing data were trimmed at Q25 with fastp and processed into clonotypes with MiXCR by TCRdb, which kept only in-frame beta chains. One record per CDR3 amino acid sequence lists the most common genes and DNA. For this sample the table gives 1.5 million to 1.9 million distinct CDR3 sequences, of which approximately 39% were detected only once. The top ten clones comprise under 5% of the sample. The sequenced material came from blood. The receptor source for this set is a woman aged 18-29 years in good health.

This chain joins TRBV20-1 and TRBJ2-5, with 7 bases aligning to TRBD1. The CDR3 spans 11 residues. Germline V lookup: CDR1 DFQATT, CDR2 SNEGSKA (reference sequence). Here the CDR3 reads CGTVGAGKQYF. The CDR3 DNA follows: TGCGGGACAGTAGGAGCCGGTAAGCAGTACTTC.

CDR3: CSAKTSSPLHF. DNA for the CDR3: TGCAGTGCTAAGACAAGTTCACCCCTCCACTTT. The chain joins TRBV20-1 to TRBJ1-6; the D is unclear. Germline V gene sequence: CDR1 DFQATT, CDR2 SNEGSKA (reference sequence). V gave up 4 bases and J gave up 9 bases, with 7 bases separating them. The CDR3 is 11 residues long.

This clonotype was recorded once. The CDR3 nucleotides read TGTGCCATCAGGGGGGGGACTAGCGGGTATGTGGGGGATGAGCAGTTCTTC. It specifies CAIRGGTSGYVGDEQFF. The chain carries TRBV10-3 and TRBJ2-1, with 12 positions matching TRBD2. Germline loops: CDR1 ENHRY, CDR2 SYGVKD. This CDR3 is 17 amino acids long. Losses at the gene ends were 6 bases for V and 8 bases for J; bases not matched to a gene: 14.